One and the same sample provided the 10 T cell receptor beta chains below, sequenced in a study of cytomegalovirus exposure and HLA in healthy donors. In the PCR, 60 Vbeta and 13 Jbeta primers were used. Here immunoSEQ multiplex PCR was the method, and the copy in TCRdb shows in-frame clones only, minus some. The sample yields around 300,000 clones, about 75% seen once. Sequenced sample: PBMCs. These receptor sequences come from a female donor in good health and CMV-seronegative.

This chain uses TRBV5-4 with TRBJ1-1; 11 bases fit TRBD1. The CDR3 length is 15 residues. Per the germline V gene, CDR1 is SGHNT and CDR2 is YYREEE (reference sequence). The V and J ends lost 2 bases and 5 bases, in that order; junction bases with no gene match: 5. The CDR3 loop reads CASSFGQGAVTEAFF. As DNA, the CDR3 is TGTGCCAGCAGCTTCGGACAGGGGGCAGTAACTGAAGCTTTCTTT.

About this clone: A junction boundary mismatches the germline segment, possibly from a read error. This chain joins TRBV7-9 and TRBJ2-1; 7 bases line up with TRBD2. Germline CDR1 and CDR2: SEHNR and FQNEAQ (reference sequence). This CDR3 contains 16 residues. Here the CDR3 reads CSSSLAGANSYNEQFF. For the CDR3, the DNA is TGTTCCAGCAGCTTAGCGGGCGCGAACTCCTACAATGAGCAGTTCTTC.

The chain has TRBV10-1 and TRBJ2-2, with a tentative D call TRBD1 (5 bases). Germline V gives CDR1 WNHNN, CDR2 SYGVQD (reference sequence). Trimming took 6 bases from V and 5 from J, leaving 10 bases between them. This CDR3 is built from 13 residues. This chain's CDR3 is CASRAGQTGELFF. The CDR3 DNA follows: TGCGCCAGCAGAGCAGGGCAAACCGGGGAGCTGTTTTTT.

This clone was counted a few times. J is TRBJ1-3 and V is TRBV10-3; 7 bases are a match to TRBD1. The CDR3 runs to 12 residues. V lost 4 bases, J lost 7 bases, and 1 base stayed unmatched. The germline CDR1 and CDR2 sequences are ENHRY and SYGVKD. In DNA form, the CDR3 reads TGTGCCATCAGTGGACAGGGCAACACCATATATTTT. This gives the protein CAISGQGNTIYF.

Of note for this clone: The junction differs from germline at one of its ends, possibly a read error. The chain recombines TRBV7-9 with TRBJ2-6; D is unclear. Germline V CDR1 and CDR2: SEHNR, FQNEAQ (reference sequence). The CDR3 loop spans 15 amino acids. CDR3 loop: CSSSLAELGANVLTF. CDR3 nucleotides: TGTTCCAGCAGCTTAGCAGAGCTCGGGGCCAACGTCCTGACTTTC.

There are a few counts of this clone. The chain joins TRBV19 to TRBJ1-5; 7 nucleotides match TRBD1. The CDR3 sequence is 15 residues long. Germline V gene sequence: CDR1 LNHDA, CDR2 SQIVND (reference sequence). Trimming removed 8 bases from V and 6 bases from J; junction bases left unmatched: 13. This chain's CDR3 is CASARGGVGSQPQHF. The CDR3 DNA follows: TGTGCCAGTGCTCGAGGGGGCGTGGGGAGTCAGCCCCAGCATTTT.

This chain connects TRBV30 to TRBJ1-5; possibly TRBD1 for D (5 bases). The V gene lost 0 bases and the J gene lost 4 bases, with 13 bases spanning the gap. This CDR3 contains 15 residues. The V gene's germline CDR1 is GTSNPN and CDR2 SVGIG (reference sequence). In DNA, the CDR3 is TGTGCCTGGAGTGTATCCGGGTCAGGGAATCAGCCCCAGCATTTT. Encoded protein: CAWSVSGSGNQPQHF. The full variable domain, completed using reference TRBV30 and TRBJ1-5, is SQTIHQWPATLVQPVGSPLSLECTVEGTSNPNLYWYRQAAGRGLQLLFYSVGIGQISSEVPQNLSASRPQDRQFILSSKKLLLSDSGFYLCAWSVSGSGNQPQHFGDGTRLSIL.

The chain couples TRBV27 to TRBJ2-7; the match to TRBD1 covers 7 bases. CDR1 is MNHEY and CDR2 is SMNVEV in the germline V gene (reference sequence). The CDR3 consists of 15 residues. The ends lost 6 bases at V and 3 bases at J; junction bases unmatched: 11. The CDR3 DNA reads TGTGCCAGCAGCCGAAGCTTGACAGGGATCTACGAGCAGTACTTC. The encoded protein is CASSRSLTGIYEQYF.

As regards this clone: Given a much more abundant clone one base away, this may be a read error. This sequence joins TRBV6-1 and TRBJ2-7; 7 bases fit TRBD2. The CDR3 extends over 12 amino acids. The J segment lost 6 bases and the V segment lost 5 bases, leaving 4 bases of the junction unmatched. Germline values: CDR1 MNHNS, CDR2 SASEGT. CDR3: CASSWGGCEQYF. The DNA for the CDR3 is TGTGCCAGCAGTTGGGGAGGGTGCGAGCAGTACTTC.

The chain is built from TRBV7-6 and TRBJ2-3, with 8 bases lining up with TRBD2. With 1 base clipped from V and 0 bases from J, the junction kept 3 bases outside the gene matches. Looked up from germline, CDR1 is SGHVS and CDR2 is FNYEAQ. The CDR3 loop spans 16 amino acids. CDR3 in amino acids: CASSLDGTSSTDTQYF. CDR3 DNA sequence: TGTGCCAGCAGCTTAGATGGGACTAGTAGCACAGATACGCAGTATTTT.